This entry lists 5 T cell receptor beta chains sequenced from one sample in a study of T cell responses to AZD1222 COVID-19 vaccine. Profiling relied on immunoSEQ multiplex PCR, and the TCRdb table lists in-frame clones only, not all of them. Of roughly 110,000 clones listed, around 92% are singletons. The sequences come from peripheral blood, collected 28 days after the second AZD1222 dose. The source is an adult who received the AZD1222 COVID-19 vaccine.

The rearrangement uses TRBV6-5 and TRBJ1-1, with a possible D match to TRBD1 (5 bases). The length of the CDR3 is 13 residues. Per germline, CDR1 MNHEY and CDR2 SVGAGI. Deletions cut 7 bases from V and 4 bases from J, with 13 bases between. The CDR3 sequence: CASIVSGTTEAFF. The DNA of the CDR3 is TGTGCCAGCATAGTTTCAGGGACCACTGAAGCTTTCTTT.

V is TRBV19 and J is TRBJ1-1; D not certain. V was pared by 6 bases and J by 11 bases, with 16 bases between. This CDR3 comprises 12 residues. CDR1 and CDR2 from the germline V gene are LNHDA and SQIVND (reference sequence). The CDR3 sequence is CASSRVSGRAFF. In DNA form, the CDR3 reads TGTGCCAGTAGCCGCGTGTCAGGCCGGGCTTTCTTT. The variable domain in full, completed from reference TRBV19 and TRBJ1-1, reads DGGITQSPKYLFRKEGQNVTLSCEQNLNHDAMYWYRQDPGQGLRLIYYSQIVNDFQKGDIAEGYSVSREKKESFPLTVTSAQKNPTAFYLCASSRVSGRAFFGQGTRLTVV.

This chain joins TRBV6-5 and TRBJ1-2; maybe TRBD1 (6 bases). V was pared by 6 bases and J by 2 bases, with 10 bases between. The CDR3 has 13 residues. CDR1 and CDR2 from the germline V gene are MNHEY and SVGAGI. The CDR3 region has the DNA TGTGCCAGCAGGACAGGAGGGAACTATGGCTACACCTTC. Its translation is CASRTGGNYGYTF.

CDR3 loop: CASSPIRLAGGTDTQYF. The CDR3 DNA sequence: TGTGCCAGCTCACCAATAAGACTAGCGGGAGGCACAGATACGCAGTATTTT. This chain uses TRBV18 with TRBJ2-3, with 12 bases that match TRBD2. Germline V CDR1 and CDR2: KGHSH, LQKENI. The CDR3 sequence is 17 residues long. Trimming at V came to 2 bases and at J to 1 base, leaving 4 bases not matched to a gene.

CDR3 DNA sequence: TGCGCCAGCAGCTCGGGACTCAGCTACGAGCAGTACTTC. It codes for CASSSGLSYEQYF. This rearrangement joins TRBV5-1 to TRBJ2-7; D is perhaps TRBD2 (6 bases). The V end was cut by 3 bases, the J end by 3 bases, with 10 bases between. Germline values: CDR1 SGHRS, CDR2 YFSETQ. CDR3 length equals 13 residues.